The rows below give T cell receptor beta chains drawn from one sample of a study of CD8+CD57+ T cells in acquired aplastic anemia. TCRdb reprocessed the reads with MiXCR, giving one entry per CDR3 protein. The data hold fewer than 200,000 distinct CDR3 sequences, with almost 50% observed a single time. Sequenced material: sorted CD4+, CD8+, or CD8+CD57+ T cells (not recorded which) from PBMCs. These TCRs come from a human donor with aplastic anemia. Both conserved end residues are part of each CDR3. Each record gives: D gene, V gene, clone size, J gene, CDR3 protein, CDR3 DNA. D genes are given only for firm matches. Clone size is not always given. Where it is, it says once, few, many or a class for expanded clones.

TRBD2	TRBV11-2	-	TRBJ2-3	CASTWTSGTDVTQYF	TGTGCCAGCACCTGGACTAGCGGGACGGATGTTACGCAGTATTTT
TRBD1	TRBV7-2	-	TRBJ1-1	CASSLSRDRVPEAFF	TGTGCCAGCAGCTTAAGCCGGGACAGGGTTCCTGAAGCTTTCTTT
-	TRBV15	-	TRBJ2-7	CATSPRMVGREQYF	TGTGCCACCAGCCCCAGGATGGTGGGGCGCGAGCAGTACTTC
-	TRBV7-9	many	TRBJ2-3	CASTSVGDTQYF	TGTGCCAGCACCTCGGTCGGAGATACGCAGTATTTT
-	TRBV24-1	once	TRBJ1-5	CATSDTGLGQPQHF	TGTGCCACCAGCGATACAGGGTTAGGTCAGCCCCAGCATTTT
-	TRBV12-3/TRBV12-4	-	TRBJ1-2	CASTLPPYGYTF	TGTGCCAGCACCCTCCCCCCCTATGGCTACACCTTC
TRBD1	TRBV9	many	TRBJ1-1	CASSPLTGATDRAEAFF	TGTGCCAGCAGCCCTTTGACAGGGGCGACCGATAGGGCTGAAGCTTTCTTT
-	TRBV7-6	-	TRBJ2-5	CASSNVLQETQYF	TGTGCCAGCAGCAACGTTCTTCAAGAGACCCAGTACTTC
-	TRBV7-9	few	TRBJ2-2	CASSGTVTGELFF	TGTGCCAGCTCCGGGACCGTCACCGGGGAGCTGTTTTTT
-	TRBV7-9	few	TRBJ2-7	CASSATPYEQYF	TGTGCCAGCAGCGCGACCCCTTACGAGCAGTACTTC
TRBD2	TRBV9	-	TRBJ2-5	CASSVSGSGRWETQYF	TGTGCCAGCAGCGTCTCGGGTAGCGGGAGGTGGGAGACCCAGTACTTC
-	TRBV6-5	-	TRBJ1-3	CASSYPGGNTIYF	TGTGCCAGCAGTTACCCCGGAGGAAACACCATATATTTT
-	TRBV4-2	many	TRBJ2-3	CASSQEQAQGDTQYF	TGTGCCAGCAGCCAAGAACAGGCCCAGGGAGATACGCAGTATTTT
-	TRBV30	few	TRBJ2-3	CAWSGSTDTQYF	TGTGCCTGGAGTGGTTCTACAGATACGCAGTATTTT
-	TRBV24-1	-	TRBJ1-2	CATSDLSGGYTF	TGTGCCACCAGTGATTTGTCAGGCGGCTACACCTTC
-	TRBV6-1	-	TRBJ1-4	CASRTPTYPEREKLFF	TGTGCCAGCAGGACCCCAACTTACCCCGAGCGTGAAAAACTGTTTTTT
-	TRBV12-3/TRBV12-4	few	TRBJ2-5	CASIKTGKETQYF	TGTGCCAGCATCAAGACCGGGAAAGAGACCCAGTACTTC
-	TRBV20-1	-	TRBJ1-4	CSARVGGEKLFF	TGCAGTGCCCGGGTGGGGGGGGAAAAACTGTTTTTT
TRBD2	TRBV2	-	TRBJ2-7	CASSEWTSVGREQYF	TGTGCCAGCAGTGAGTGGACTAGCGTCGGGAGGGAGCAGTACTTC
TRBD2	TRBV3-1	many	TRBJ2-5	CASSQRRGDGETQYF	TGTGCCAGCAGCCAGCGACGGGGGGACGGAGAGACCCAGTACTTC
-	TRBV29-1	-	TRBJ2-7	CSVRNHYEQYF	TGCAGCGTAAGGAATCACTACGAGCAGTACTTC
-	TRBV20-1	few	TRBJ1-5	CSAARKDQPQHF	TGCAGTGCTGCTCGGAAGGACCAGCCCCAGCATTTT
-	TRBV18	many	TRBJ2-5	CASSPVPRETQYF	TGTGCCAGCTCACCAGTGCCCAGGGAGACCCAGTACTTC
-	TRBV20-1	-	TRBJ1-2	CSARDKDPNYGYTF	TGCAGTGCTAGAGATAAAGACCCTAACTATGGCTACACCTTC
-	TRBV10-3	medium-sized	TRBJ2-5	CAISGRLEETQYF	TGTGCCATCAGTGGTCGACTTGAAGAGACCCAGTACTTC
TRBD1	TRBV7-6	-	TRBJ2-7	CASSPSTGGRGEQYF	TGTGCCAGCAGCCCCTCGACAGGGGGCCGCGGTGAGCAGTACTTC
-	TRBV5-1	-	TRBJ2-7	CASSLAPSYEQYF	TGCGCCAGCAGCTTGGCCCCCTCCTACGAGCAGTACTTC
TRBD1	TRBV4-1	many	TRBJ2-7	CASSQEGGRARYEQYF	TGCGCCAGCAGCCAAGAAGGGGGCAGGGCCCGCTACGAGCAGTACTTC
TRBD2	TRBV29-1	once	TRBJ2-1	CSVGVSGSGYNEQFF	TGCAGCGTGGGGGTTAGCGGGAGCGGGTACAATGAGCAGTTCTTC
TRBD2	TRBV29-1	-	TRBJ2-7	CSVEGLAGDPYEQYF	TGCAGCGTTGAGGGACTAGCGGGAGATCCCTACGAGCAGTACTTC
-	TRBV7-3	many	TRBJ1-6	CASSLRGGDGNSPLHF	TGTGCCAGCAGCTTAAGAGGCGGTGATGGTAATTCACCCCTCCACTTT
TRBD1	TRBV5-5	many	TRBJ1-1	CASSFEPTGNSEAFF	TGTGCCAGCAGCTTCGAGCCGACAGGGAACTCTGAAGCTTTCTTT
-	TRBV5-6	-	TRBJ1-2	CASSEGPSYGYTF	TGTGCCAGCAGCGAGGGACCATCGTATGGCTACACCTTC
TRBD2	TRBV29-1	-	TRBJ2-1	CSVGGVPRFF	TGCAGCGTGGGGGGGGTCCCTCGGTTCTTC
-	TRBV28	-	TRBJ1-2	CASSSYYGYTF	TGTGCCAGCAGTTCCTACTATGGCTACACCTTC
-	TRBV24-1	many	TRBJ2-4	CATSDFGIQYF	TGTGCCACCAGTGATTTTGGCATTCAGTACTTC
TRBD1	TRBV6-1	many	TRBJ1-6	CASTQTGSSYNSPLHF	TGTGCCAGCACCCAGACAGGGAGCTCCTATAATTCACCCCTCCACTTT
TRBD1	TRBV5-1	many	TRBJ1-2	CASSLTGGERGYTF	TGCGCCAGCAGCTTGACAGGGGGAGAGCGTGGCTACACCTTC
-	TRBV7-7	few	TRBJ2-2	CAAEGTNTGELFF	TGTGCCGCGGAGGGGACGAACACCGGGGAGCTGTTTTTT
TRBD2	TRBV20-1	-	TRBJ2-7	CSASRRLAHEQYF	TGCAGTGCTAGCAGAAGACTAGCCCACGAGCAGTACTTC
TRBD1	TRBV29-1	-	TRBJ1-3	CSVQRQGFAGNTIYF	TGCAGCGTTCAGAGACAGGGGTTCGCTGGAAACACCATATATTTT
TRBD2	TRBV5-6	-	TRBJ2-5	CASSRRASGGQETQYF	TGTGCCAGCAGCCGGAGGGCTAGCGGGGGCCAAGAGACCCAGTACTTC
TRBD1	TRBV9	-	TRBJ1-6	CASSAGGRSPLHF	TGTGCCAGCAGCGCAGGGGGTCGTTCACCCCTCCACTTT
TRBD2	TRBV6-1	-	TRBJ2-1	CASRLVGGGYNEQFF	TGTGCCAGCAGACTAGTGGGGGGGGGTTACAATGAGCAGTTCTTC
-	TRBV5-4	-	TRBJ2-5	CASSQSIAETQYF	TGTGCCAGCAGCCAGTCGATAGCGGAGACCCAGTACTTC
-	TRBV7-9	-	TRBJ2-7	CASREGGYEQYF	TGTGCCAGCAGAGAAGGGGGCTACGAGCAGTACTTC
TRBD2	TRBV20-1	many	TRBJ2-3	CSAPSSGGSDTQYF	TGCAGTGCACCGTCTAGCGGGGGGTCCGATACGCAGTATTTT
TRBD1	TRBV6-5	-	TRBJ2-1	CASSYWDRGQNEQFF	TGTGCCAGCAGTTATTGGGACAGGGGGCAAAATGAGCAGTTCTTC
-	TRBV3-1	few	TRBJ1-4	CASSRGDRSEKLFF	TGTGCCAGCAGCCGAGGGGATCGGAGTGAAAAACTGTTTTTT
-	TRBV25-1	-	TRBJ1-6	CASSRAGEVNSPLHF	TGTGCCAGCAGTCGGGCAGGGGAGGTTAATTCACCCCTCCACTTT
TRBD1	TRBV20-1	-	TRBJ2-7	CSATRQGGSYEQYF	TGCAGTGCTACCCGACAGGGCGGATCCTACGAGCAGTACTTC
-	TRBV6-1	many	TRBJ2-7	CASILTYEQYF	TGTGCCAGCATCTTAACCTACGAGCAGTACTTC
-	TRBV7-8	-	TRBJ2-3	CASRQGLTDTQYF	TGTGCCAGCAGACAGGGCCTCACAGATACGCAGTATTTT
-	TRBV13	-	TRBJ2-5	CASSLEGLQGTETQYF	TGTGCCAGCAGCCTGGAGGGCCTACAGGGGACAGAGACCCAGTACTTC
-	TRBV25-1	many	TRBJ1-1	CASSEDSGEAFF	TGTGCCAGCAGTGAAGACAGTGGTGAAGCTTTCTTT
-	TRBV7-8	few	TRBJ1-5	CASSPWAPGNQPQHF	TGTGCCAGCAGCCCCTGGGCCCCGGGCAATCAGCCCCAGCATTTT
TRBD1	TRBV18	few	TRBJ1-2	CASSPRTGVIYGYTF	TGTGCCAGCTCACCTCGGACAGGGGTTATCTATGGCTACACCTTC
TRBD1	TRBV2	-	TRBJ1-1	CASSPGTGAQAFF	TGTGCCAGCAGCCCCGGGACAGGGGCTCAAGCTTTCTTT